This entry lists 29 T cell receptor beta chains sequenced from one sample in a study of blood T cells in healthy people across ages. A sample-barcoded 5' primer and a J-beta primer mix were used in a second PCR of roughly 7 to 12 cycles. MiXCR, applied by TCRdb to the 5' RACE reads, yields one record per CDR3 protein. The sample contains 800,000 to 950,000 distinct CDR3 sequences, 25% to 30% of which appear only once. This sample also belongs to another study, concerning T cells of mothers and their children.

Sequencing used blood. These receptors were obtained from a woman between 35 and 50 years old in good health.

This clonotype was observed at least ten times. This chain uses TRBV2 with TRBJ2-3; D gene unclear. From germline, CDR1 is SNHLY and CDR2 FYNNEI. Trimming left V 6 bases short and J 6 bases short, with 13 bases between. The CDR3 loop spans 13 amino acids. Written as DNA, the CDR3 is TGTGCCAGCAGCCTAGGGTCCGTGGATACGCAGTATTTT. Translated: CASSLGSVDTQYF. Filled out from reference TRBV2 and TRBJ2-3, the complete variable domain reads EPEVTQTPSHQVTQMGQEVILRCVPISNHLYFYWYRQILGQKVEFLVSFYNNEISEKSEIFDDQFSVERPDGSNFTLKIRSTKLEDSAMYFCASSLGSVDTQYFGPGTRLTVL.

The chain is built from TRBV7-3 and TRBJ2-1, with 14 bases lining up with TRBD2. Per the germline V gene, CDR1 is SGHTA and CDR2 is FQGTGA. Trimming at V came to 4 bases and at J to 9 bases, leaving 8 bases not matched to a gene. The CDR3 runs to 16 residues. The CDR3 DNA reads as TGTGCCAGCAGCTCGCCGGGACTAGCGGGGGTGGGTGAGCAGTTCTTC. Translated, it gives CASSSPGLAGVGEQFF.

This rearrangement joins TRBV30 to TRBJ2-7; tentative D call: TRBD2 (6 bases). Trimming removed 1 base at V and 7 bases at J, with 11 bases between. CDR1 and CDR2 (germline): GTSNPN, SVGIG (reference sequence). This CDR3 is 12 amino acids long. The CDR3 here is CAWSERAGEQYF. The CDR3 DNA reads TGTGCCTGGAGTGAGAGGGCGGGGGAGCAGTACTTC.

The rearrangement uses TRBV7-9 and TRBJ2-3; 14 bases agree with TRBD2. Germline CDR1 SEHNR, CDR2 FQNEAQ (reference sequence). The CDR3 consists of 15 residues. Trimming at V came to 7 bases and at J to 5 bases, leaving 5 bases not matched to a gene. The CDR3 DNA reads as TGTGCCAGCACGACTAGCGGGGGGGCGGTAGATACGCAGTATTTT. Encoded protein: CASTTSGGAVDTQYF.

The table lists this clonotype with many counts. In DNA form, the CDR3 reads TGTGCCAGCAGCGTAGAGGCGGTTTTCTATGGCTACACCTTC. Translated: CASSVEAVFYGYTF. This rearrangement joins TRBV9 to TRBJ1-2; no firm D call. CDR3 length: 14 residues. Trimming left V 0 bases short and J 4 bases short, with 10 bases between. Germline loops: CDR1 SGDLS, CDR2 YYNGEE.

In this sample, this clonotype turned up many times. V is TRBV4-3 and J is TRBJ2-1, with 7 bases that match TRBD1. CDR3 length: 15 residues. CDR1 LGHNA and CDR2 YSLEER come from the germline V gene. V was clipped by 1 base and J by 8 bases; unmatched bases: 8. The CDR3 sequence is CASSQGGQPSYEQFF. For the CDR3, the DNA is TGCGCCAGCAGCCAAGGGGGACAGCCAAGCTATGAGCAGTTCTTC.

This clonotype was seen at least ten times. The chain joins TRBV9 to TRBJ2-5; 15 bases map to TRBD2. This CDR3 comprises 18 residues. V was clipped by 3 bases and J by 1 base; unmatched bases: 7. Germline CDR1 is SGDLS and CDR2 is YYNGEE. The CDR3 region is CASSDGTSGGTIQETQYF. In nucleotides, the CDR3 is TGTGCCAGCAGCGACGGGACTAGCGGGGGGACAATCCAAGAGACCCAGTACTTC.

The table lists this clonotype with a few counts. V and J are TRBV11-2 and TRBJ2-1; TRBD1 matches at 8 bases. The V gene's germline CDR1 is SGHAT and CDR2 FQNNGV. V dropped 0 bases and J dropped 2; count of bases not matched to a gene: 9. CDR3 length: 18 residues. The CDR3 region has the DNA TGTGCCAGCAGCTTAGAGCCCCGGACAGGGAGTCCCTACAATGAGCAGTTCTTC. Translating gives CASSLEPRTGSPYNEQFF.

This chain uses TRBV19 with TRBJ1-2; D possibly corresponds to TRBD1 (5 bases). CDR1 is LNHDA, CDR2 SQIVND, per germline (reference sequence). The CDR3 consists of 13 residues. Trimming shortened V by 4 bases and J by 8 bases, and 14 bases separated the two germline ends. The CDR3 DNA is TGTGCCAGTAGTAACGGGAGACAGAGAGGCTACACCTTC. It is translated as CASSNGRQRGYTF. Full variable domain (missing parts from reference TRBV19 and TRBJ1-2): DGGITQSPKYLFRKEGQNVTLSCEQNLNHDAMYWYRQDPGQGLRLIYYSQIVNDFQKGDIAEGYSVSREKKESFPLTVTSAQKNPTAFYLCASSNGRQRGYTFGSGTRLTVV.

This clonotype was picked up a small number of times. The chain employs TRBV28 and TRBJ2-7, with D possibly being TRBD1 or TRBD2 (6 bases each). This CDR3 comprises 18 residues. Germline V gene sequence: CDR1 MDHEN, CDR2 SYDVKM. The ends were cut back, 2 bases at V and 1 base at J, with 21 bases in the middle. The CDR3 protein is CASSLSTDGGHLSYEQYF. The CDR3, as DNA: TGTGCCAGCAGTTTAAGTACTGACGGGGGACACCTATCCTACGAGCAGTACTTC.

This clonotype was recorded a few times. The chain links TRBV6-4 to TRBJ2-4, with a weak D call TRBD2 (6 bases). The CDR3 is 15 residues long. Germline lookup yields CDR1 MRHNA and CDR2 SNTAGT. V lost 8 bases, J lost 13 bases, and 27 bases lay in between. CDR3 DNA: TGTGCCAGCCATTCTTGGAGGGAAAGTGGTGATGAGCAGTACTTC. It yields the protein CASHSWRESGDEQYF.

The CDR3 coding sequence is TGTGCCAGCAGTTTAGTGGGGGAGGGCGGGAAGGAGCCATCCGATAACAATGAGCAGTTCTTC. Translation: CASSLVGEGGKEPSDNNEQFF. This chain joins TRBV28 and TRBJ2-1, with 7 bases matching TRBD2. Germline V gives CDR1 MDHEN, CDR2 SYDVKM. The V and J ends lost 2 bases and 5 bases, in that order; junction bases with no gene match: 24. The CDR3 sequence is 21 residues long.

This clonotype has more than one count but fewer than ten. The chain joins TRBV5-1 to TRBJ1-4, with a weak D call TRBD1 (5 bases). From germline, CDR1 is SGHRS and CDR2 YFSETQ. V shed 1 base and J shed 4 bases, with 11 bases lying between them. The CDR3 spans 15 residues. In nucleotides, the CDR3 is TGCGCCAGCAGCTTGACGGGACGGAGTAATGAAAAACTGTTTTTT. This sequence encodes CASSLTGRSNEKLFF.

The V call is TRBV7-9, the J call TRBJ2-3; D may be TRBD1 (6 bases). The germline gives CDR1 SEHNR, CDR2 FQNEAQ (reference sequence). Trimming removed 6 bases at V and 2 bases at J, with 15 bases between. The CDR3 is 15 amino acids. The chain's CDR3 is CASRFDRKDTDTQYF. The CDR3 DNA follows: TGTGCCAGCAGGTTCGACAGGAAAGACACAGATACGCAGTATTTT.

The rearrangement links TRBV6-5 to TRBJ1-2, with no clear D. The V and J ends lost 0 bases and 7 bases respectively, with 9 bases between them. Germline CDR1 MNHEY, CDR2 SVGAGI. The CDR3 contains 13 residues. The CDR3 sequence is CASSYSAIGGYTF. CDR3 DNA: TGTGCCAGCAGTTACTCGGCGATCGGTGGCTACACCTTC.

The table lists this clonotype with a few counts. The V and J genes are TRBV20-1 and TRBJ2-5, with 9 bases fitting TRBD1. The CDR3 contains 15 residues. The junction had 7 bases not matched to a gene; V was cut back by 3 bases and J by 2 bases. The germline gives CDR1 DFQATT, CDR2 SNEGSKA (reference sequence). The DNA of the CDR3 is TGCAGTGCTAGGGGGGGCGGGACAGGGCAAGAGACCCAGTACTTC. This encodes CSARGGGTGQETQYF.

CDR3 coding DNA: TGTGCCAGCAGCCAAGTCTCCTATGAGCAGTTCTTC. It yields the protein CASSQVSYEQFF. V is TRBV3-1 and J is TRBJ2-1, with D hard to call. From germline, CDR1 is LGHDT and CDR2 YNNKEL (reference sequence). Trimming pared 1 base from V and 8 bases from J, leaving 6 bases between. This CDR3 spans 12 amino acids.

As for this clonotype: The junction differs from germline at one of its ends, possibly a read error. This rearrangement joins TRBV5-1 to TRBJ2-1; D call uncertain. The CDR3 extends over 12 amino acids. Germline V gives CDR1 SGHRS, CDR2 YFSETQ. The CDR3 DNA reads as TGCGTCAGCAGCTTTGATTACTATGAGCAGTTCTTC. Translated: CVSSFDYYEQFF.

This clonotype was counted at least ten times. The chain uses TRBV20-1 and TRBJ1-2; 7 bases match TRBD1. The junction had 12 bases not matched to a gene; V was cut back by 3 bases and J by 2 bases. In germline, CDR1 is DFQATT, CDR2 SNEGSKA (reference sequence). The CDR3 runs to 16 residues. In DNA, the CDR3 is TGCAGTGCTAGGGAAACCCGGGACAGCTGGAACTATGGCTACACCTTC. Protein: CSARETRDSWNYGYTF.

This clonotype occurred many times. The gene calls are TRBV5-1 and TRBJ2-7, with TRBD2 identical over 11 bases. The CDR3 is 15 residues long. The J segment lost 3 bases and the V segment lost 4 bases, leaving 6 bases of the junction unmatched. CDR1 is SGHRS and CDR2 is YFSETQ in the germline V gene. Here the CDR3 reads CASSALAGGYYEQYF. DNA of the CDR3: TGCGCCAGCAGCGCCCTAGCGGGGGGCTACTACGAGCAGTACTTC.

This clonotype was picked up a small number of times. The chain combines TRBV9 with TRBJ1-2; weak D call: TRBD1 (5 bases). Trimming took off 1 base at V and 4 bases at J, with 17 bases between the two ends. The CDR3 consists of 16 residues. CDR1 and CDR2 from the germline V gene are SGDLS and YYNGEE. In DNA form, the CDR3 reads TGTGCCAGCAGCGTAACCGACAGCGGCCACATCTATGGCTACACCTTC. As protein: CASSVTDSGHIYGYTF.

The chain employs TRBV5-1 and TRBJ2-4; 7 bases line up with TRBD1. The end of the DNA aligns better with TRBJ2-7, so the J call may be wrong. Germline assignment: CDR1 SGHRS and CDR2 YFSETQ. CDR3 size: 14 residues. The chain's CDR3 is CASSPQGSFYEQYF. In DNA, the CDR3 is TGCGCCAGCAGCCCACAGGGGTCCTTCTACGAGCAGTACTTC.

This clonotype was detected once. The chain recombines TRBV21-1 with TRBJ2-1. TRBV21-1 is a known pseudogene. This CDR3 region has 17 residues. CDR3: CASSLAWIRVSLDEQFF. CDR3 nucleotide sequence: TGTGCCAGCAGCTTAGCGTGGATTCGAGTCTCACTTGATGAGCAGTTCTTC.

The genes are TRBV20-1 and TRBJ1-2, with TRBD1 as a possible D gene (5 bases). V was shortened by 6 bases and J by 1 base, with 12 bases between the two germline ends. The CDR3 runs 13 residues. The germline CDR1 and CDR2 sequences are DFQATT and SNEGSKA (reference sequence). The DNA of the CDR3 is TGCAGTGCAAGGGACGGGGATAACTATGGCTACACCTTC. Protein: CSARDGDNYGYTF.

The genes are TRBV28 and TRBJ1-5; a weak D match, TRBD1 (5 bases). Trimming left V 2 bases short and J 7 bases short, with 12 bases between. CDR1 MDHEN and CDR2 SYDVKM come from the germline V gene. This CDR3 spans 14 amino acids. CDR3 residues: CASSLLAGRQPQHF. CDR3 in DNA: TGTGCCAGCAGTTTACTCGCAGGGAGGCAGCCCCAGCATTTT.

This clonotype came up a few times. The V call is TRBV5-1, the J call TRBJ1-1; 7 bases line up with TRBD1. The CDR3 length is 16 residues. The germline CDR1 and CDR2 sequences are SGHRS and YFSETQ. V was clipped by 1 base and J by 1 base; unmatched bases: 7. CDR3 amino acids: CASSLKTGPGNTEAFF. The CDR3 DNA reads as TGCGCCAGCAGCTTGAAGACAGGGCCGGGGAACACTGAAGCTTTCTTT.

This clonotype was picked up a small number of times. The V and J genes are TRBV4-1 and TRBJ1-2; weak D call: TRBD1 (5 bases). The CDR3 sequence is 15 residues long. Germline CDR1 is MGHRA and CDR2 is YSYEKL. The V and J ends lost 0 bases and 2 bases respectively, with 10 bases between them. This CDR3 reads CASSQDGAVNYGYTF. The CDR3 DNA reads TGCGCCAGCAGCCAAGATGGGGCAGTCAACTATGGCTACACCTTC.

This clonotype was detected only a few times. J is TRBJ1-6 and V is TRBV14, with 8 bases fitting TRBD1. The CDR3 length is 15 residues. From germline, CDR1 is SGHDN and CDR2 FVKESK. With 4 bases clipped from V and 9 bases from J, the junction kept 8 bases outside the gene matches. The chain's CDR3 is CASSRGQGRSSPLHF. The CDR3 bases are TGTGCCAGCAGCCGCGGACAGGGACGGAGTTCACCCCTCCACTTT.

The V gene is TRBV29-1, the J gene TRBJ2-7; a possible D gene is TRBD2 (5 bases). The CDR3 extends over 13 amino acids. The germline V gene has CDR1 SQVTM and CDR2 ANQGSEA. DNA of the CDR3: TGCGGCGCTGGGATCACGAGCGGCTACGAGCAGTACTTC. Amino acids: CGAGITSGYEQYF.